These 11 T cell receptor beta chains originate from one sample sequenced in a study of shared clonotypes between healthy human individuals. Using immunoSEQ multiplex PCR, the repertoire was profiled, and TCRdb retains in-frame clones only, with some absent. This table holds roughly 500,000 clones, 90% to 96% found once. Specimen: naive CD4+ T cells sorted from blood. The subset is: CD45RA+ positively selected. These receptors were taken from a woman aged 25 to 39 in good health.

The J gene is TRBJ2-7, the V gene TRBV5-1, with 8 bases fitting TRBD1. The J segment lost 3 bases and the V segment lost 0 bases, leaving 5 bases of the junction unmatched. Per the germline V gene, CDR1 is SGHRS and CDR2 is YFSETQ. CDR3 length: 15 amino acids. In nucleotides, the CDR3 is TGCGCCAGCAGCTTGGTTGGGACAGGTAACTACGAGCAGTACTTC. Its protein product is CASSLVGTGNYEQYF.

J is TRBJ1-2 and V is TRBV9; the match to TRBD1 covers 10 bases. V shed 0 bases and J 4 bases; nucleotides not matched to a gene: 9. There are 17 residues in the CDR3. Germline CDR1 is SGDLS and CDR2 is YYNGEE. The CDR3 sequence is CASSVETGGALFYGYTF. CDR3 DNA sequence: TGTGCCAGCAGCGTAGAGACAGGGGGCGCGTTGTTCTATGGCTACACCTTC.

As regards this clone: A read error may produce the germline difference seen at one junction end. The J gene is TRBJ2-2, the V gene TRBV6-1; D is unclear. The CDR3 covers 15 residues. Germline CDR1 reads MNHNS; CDR2 reads SASEGT. The DNA of the CDR3 is TGTGCCAGCACTGAATTCACGGCGAACACCGGGGAGCTGTTTTTT. Translation gives CASTEFTANTGELFF.

The rearrangement links TRBV19 to TRBJ2-5, with D maybe TRBD1 (5 bases). The length of the CDR3 is 13 residues. CDR1 and CDR2 (germline): LNHDA, SQIVND (reference sequence). V lost 0 bases and J lost 4, with 6 bases in between. CDR3 protein: CASSIEGAETQYF. DNA of the CDR3: TGTGCCAGTAGTATAGAAGGGGCAGAGACCCAGTACTTC.

The chain couples TRBV6-5 to TRBJ2-3; 11 positions agree with TRBD2. Trimming cost V 9 bases and J 5 bases; bases outside gene matches: 10. CDR1 is MNHEY and CDR2 is SVGAGI in the germline V gene. The CDR3 is made up of 15 amino acids. In DNA, the CDR3 is TGTGCCAGTGCTAGGGTAGCGGGAGGGGTAGATACGCAGTATTTT. Its translation: CASARVAGGVDTQYF.

J is TRBJ1-4 and V is TRBV18; D unresolved. With 5 bases removed from V and 5 bases from J, the gap between germline ends came to 15 bases. The CDR3 covers 15 residues. Germline loops: CDR1 KGHSH, CDR2 LQKENI. The chain's CDR3 is CASSSLPGWNEKLFF. The CDR3 bases are TGTGCCAGCTCATCGTTACCGGGTTGGAATGAAAAACTGTTTTTT. The variable domain in full, with the rest retrieved from reference TRBV18 and TRBJ1-4, is NAGVMQNPRHLVRRRGQEARLRCSPMKGHSHVYWYRQLPEEGLKFMVYLQKENIIDESGMPKERFSAEFPKEGPSILRIQQVVRGDSAAYFCASSSLPGWNEKLFFGSGTQLSVL.

The rearrangement uses TRBV5-4 and TRBJ2-3; 10 bases line up with TRBD2. Per germline, CDR1 SGHNT and CDR2 YYREEE (reference sequence). After removal of 4 bases from V and 5 bases from J, the junction contained 7 bases not matched to a gene. CDR3 length: 15 residues. CDR3 sequence: CASSTTSGMRDTQYF. DNA of the CDR3: TGTGCCAGCAGCACTACTAGCGGGATGAGAGATACGCAGTATTTT.

The chain recombines TRBV27 with TRBJ1-5; possible D gene TRBD1, 6 bases. Germline CDR1 and CDR2: MNHEY and SMNVEV (reference sequence). Trimming pared 5 bases from V and 4 bases from J, leaving 15 bases between. The length of the CDR3 is 15 residues. Written as DNA, the CDR3 is TGTGCCAGCAGTCCGAAAACAGGACAGAATCAGCCCCAGCATTTT. This encodes CASSPKTGQNQPQHF.

CDR3 sequence reads: CASKDGQTNQPQHF. The CDR3 nucleotides read TGTGCCAGCAAAGATGGCCAGACAAATCAGCCCCAGCATTTT. The chain recombines TRBV28 with TRBJ1-5; D ambiguous. Deletions cut 7 bases from V and 4 bases from J, with 14 bases between. The CDR3 extends over 14 amino acids. CDR1 is MDHEN and CDR2 is SYDVKM in the germline V gene.

The chain joins TRBV6-1 to TRBJ2-3; 10 nucleotides line up with TRBD2. The length of the CDR3 is 15 residues. Germline V lookup: CDR1 MNHNS, CDR2 SASEGT. Losses at the gene ends were 6 bases for V and 4 bases for J; bases not matched to a gene: 7. The CDR3 region is CASRGGLASADTQYF. The CDR3 coding sequence is TGTGCCAGCAGGGGGGGACTAGCGAGCGCAGATACGCAGTATTTT.

V and J are TRBV25-1 and TRBJ2-7, with 10 bases aligning to TRBD1. Trimming took 9 bases from V and 7 from J; bases not matched to a gene: 6. CDR3 length: 12 amino acids. Germline-derived CDR1 and CDR2 are MGHDK and SYGVNS. The CDR3 bases are TGTGCCAGTGCGACAGGGGGCTCGGAGCAGTACTTC. Translation: CASATGGSEQYF.